Listed below are T cell receptor beta chains from one sample, sequenced in a study of T cell repertoires in cytomegalovirus infection. MiXCR was run by TCRdb on the reads, yielding one entry per CDR3 protein. The table shows around 200,000 distinct CDR3 sequences, with about 38% occurring only once. Antigens of these TCRs are unknown. The sequencing used CD8+ T cells from cultured PBMCs, collected from culture after CMV antigen stimulation. The receptor source for this set is a human donor in good health (CMV status not recorded). Some clones in this sample may be carry-over from other donors' samples. Both conserved end residues are part of each CDR3. The D gene is left open where the match is weak. Not all rows give a size; the values are once, few, many and, for expanded clones, a class.

clone_size	v_call	j_call	d_call	cdr3_nt	cdr3_aa
many	TRBV7-8	TRBJ2-1	NA	TGTGCCAGCAGCTTAGAGGGGGGGCTTTCCTACAATGAGCAGTTCTTC	CASSLEGGLSYNEQFF
NA	TRBV7-9	TRBJ1-1	NA	TGTGCCAGCAGCATGCAACACACTGAAGCTTTCTTT	CASSMQHTEAFF
NA	TRBV7-9	TRBJ2-1	TRBD2	TGTGCCAGCAGGCGCGGGACTACTAATCACAATGAGCAGTTCTTC	CASRRGTTNHNEQFF
NA	TRBV6-1	TRBJ2-4	NA	TGTGCCAGCAGCTTTCGGAGGGCATCGAAAAACATTCAGTACTTC	CASSFRRASKNIQYF
few	TRBV7-8	TRBJ1-5	NA	TGTGCCAGCAGCTTAGCGCGGCGGGATAATCAGCCCCAGCATTTT	CASSLARRDNQPQHF
NA	TRBV29-1	TRBJ2-1	NA	TGCAGCGGTGACGGGAGTACCAACAATGAGCAGTTCTTC	CSGDGSTNNEQFF
NA	TRBV5-5	TRBJ2-4	TRBD2	TGTGCCAGCAGCTTGTTCACGGGGGGGGATATAAACATTCAGTACTTC	CASSLFTGGDINIQYF
NA	TRBV5-5	TRBJ2-1	TRBD2	TGTGCCAGCAGGGCTGGACTAGCGGGTCCCGCGGGCAATGAGCAGTTCTTC	CASRAGLAGPAGNEQFF
NA	TRBV27	TRBJ2-7	TRBD2	TGTGCCAGCAGTACACCCAGGACTAGCGGGGATTACGAGCAGTACTTC	CASSTPRTSGDYEQYF
NA	TRBV7-9	TRBJ2-2	NA	TGTGCCAGCAGCTTACCCGGGGGCACCGGGGAGCTGTTTTTT	CASSLPGGTGELFF
few	TRBV19	TRBJ2-2	NA	TGTGCCAGTAGTATAGAACTAGCAGTCACCGGGGAGCTGTTTTTT	CASSIELAVTGELFF
NA	TRBV7-8	TRBJ2-5	TRBD1	TGTGCCAGCAGCTGCGACGGGACAGGGCAAGAGACCCAGTACTTC	CASSCDGTGQETQYF
NA	TRBV7-9	TRBJ1-2	NA	TGTGCCAGCAGCTCGCAACAACAGGGAGTCAACTATGGCTACACCTTC	CASSSQQQGVNYGYTF